The clone carrying this T cell receptor beta chain occurred many times. The diagnostic basis comprised clinical symptoms, serum thyroxine and TRAb, thyroid ultrasound and orbital computed tomography. This sample is part of a study of T cells in Graves' hyperthyroidism and ophthalmopathy. It was RNA transcripts that yielded the amplified TCR beta CDR3 regions. First-round RT-PCR targeting the TCR CDR3 was performed with the HTBI primer set. TCRdb analysed the multiplex PCR reads with MiXCR anew, one entry per CDR3 protein. The sample includes about 400,000 distinct CDR3 sequences, about a sixth of them seen just once. Looked up from germline, CDR1 is SGHAT and CDR2 is FQDESV (reference sequence). After removal of 6 bases from V and 7 bases from J, the junction contained 10 bases not matched to a gene. The CDR3 is 14 amino acids.

The origin of this receptor is a woman in her late teens or twenties with Graves' hyperthyroidism. This chain uses TRBV11-1 with TRBJ1-1; 8 positions agree with TRBD1. Sequenced: blood. CDR3 sequence reads: CASRSRTGKNEAFF. CDR3 bases: TGTGCCAGCAGGTCCCGGACAGGGAAGAATGAAGCTTTCTTT. The full variable domain, with the rest looked up from reference TRBV11-1 and TRBJ1-1, is EAEVAQSPRYKITEKSQAVAFWCDPISGHATLYWYRQILGQGPELLVQFQDESVVDDSQLPKDRFSAERLKGVDSTLKIQPAELGDSAMYLCASRSRTGKNEAFFGQGTRLTVV.